This T cell receptor (beta chain) came from a study of technical replicates of blood from several donors. The CDR3 is 14 residues long. V shed 1 base and J shed 9 bases, with 10 bases lying between them. CDR1 is LNHDA and CDR2 is SQIVND in the germline V gene (reference sequence). TCRdb keeps only in-frame clones here, not all; method: immunoSEQ multiplex PCR. The table shows approximately 59,000 clones, with roughly 95% occurring only once. The chain recombines TRBV19 with TRBJ1-6, with unresolved D. The source of this sequence is a human donor in good health. Some clones in this sample may be carry-over from other donors' samples. The source material was PBMCs. CDR3 protein: CASSIAAGSSPLHF. CDR3 nucleotides: TGTGCCAGTAGTATAGCGGCCGGGTCTTCACCCCTCCACTTT.